The clone carrying this T cell receptor (beta chain) showed up just a few times. Its target is unknown. The sample comes from a study of CD8+ T cells in alopecia areata. Study at large: Among treated patients, oral tofacitinib was administered at 5 to 10 mg twice daily.

Study observations and caveats: Scalp repertoires also include resident alphabeta T cells from normal skin.

RNA extraction and reverse transcription yielded cDNA as sequencing template. Method: immunoSEQ multiplex PCR; TCRdb's copy keeps in-frame clones and lacks some. The table includes roughly 220,000 clones, more than 60% detected once. With V trimmed by 4 bases and J by 11 bases, 13 bases remained unmatched. Germline V CDR1 and CDR2: SQVTM, ANQGSEA. The CDR3 spans 13 residues. The treatment is: oral pan-JAK inhibitor, 5-10 mg twice daily. Here the sequenced sample was CD4+ T cells sorted from blood, taken at week 44, from a patient treated with tofacitinib. The receptor comes from a human donor with alopecia areata. This rearrangement joins TRBV29-1 to TRBJ1-1, with 7 positions matching TRBD1. CDR3: CSVAGQLLPSAFF. Written as DNA, the CDR3 is TGCAGCGTTGCGGGACAGCTTCTTCCTTCGGCTTTCTTT.